A single sample is the source of the 27 T cell receptor beta chains below, sequenced in a study of blood T cells in healthy people across ages. Sample-barcoded 5' priming and a J-beta primer mix drove a second PCR of roughly 6 to 12 cycles. Via MiXCR, TCRdb re-called the 5' RACE reads, giving one row per CDR3 protein. This table holds approximately 730,000 distinct CDR3 sequences, 50% to 65% found once. Sequenced material: blood. These receptors came from a man older than 75 in good health.

This chain uses TRBV2 with TRBJ1-2, with D perhaps matching TRBD1 (6 bases). This CDR3 has 13 residues. V was clipped by 6 bases and J by 8 bases, with 16 bases between them. Looked up from germline, CDR1 is SNHLY and CDR2 is FYNNEI. The CDR3 sequence: CASSATGSGGYTF. The CDR3 DNA sequence: TGTGCCAGCAGCGCCACAGGGAGTGGCGGCTACACCTTC.

The chain links TRBV7-9 to TRBJ2-1; 8 bases line up with TRBD2. The last part of the DNA fits TRBJ2-7 better; the J call may be wrong. Germline loops: CDR1 SEHNR, CDR2 FQNEAQ (reference sequence). The length of the CDR3 is 16 residues. CDR3 sequence: CASSPLGGRTYNEQYF. The CDR3 bases are TGTGCCAGCAGCCCCCTTGGCGGGAGGACTTACAATGAGCAGTACTTC.

V and J are TRBV29-1 and TRBJ2-7; possible D gene TRBD1, 5 bases. The ends were cut back, 4 bases at V and 6 bases at J, with 13 bases in the middle. The CDR3 has 12 amino acids. Germline lookup yields CDR1 SQVTM and CDR2 ANQGSEA. The CDR3 region has the DNA TGCAGCGTTGCAGGGTGGGCCCTCGAGCAGTACTTC. It codes for CSVAGWALEQYF.

The chain is built from TRBV28 and TRBJ2-7; D possibly corresponds to TRBD2 (5 bases). Trimming left V 6 bases short and J 6 bases short, with 15 bases between. The CDR3 extends over 13 amino acids. Germline lookup yields CDR1 MDHEN and CDR2 SYDVKM. The chain's CDR3 is CASSQGGRAEQYF. The CDR3 coding sequence is TGTGCCAGCAGCCAAGGAGGAAGGGCCGAGCAGTACTTC. The complete variable domain, with remaining parts taken from reference TRBV28 and TRBJ2-7, reads DVKVTQSSRYLVKRTGEKVFLECVQDMDHENMFWYRQDPGLGLRLIYFSYDVKMKEKGDIPEGYSVSREKKERFSLILESASTNQTSMYLCASSQGGRAEQYFGPGTRLTVT.

This clonotype was found a few times. V usage is TRBV20-1 and J usage is TRBJ1-2; TRBD1 aligns across 7 bases. With V trimmed by 6 bases and J by 5 bases, 12 bases remained unmatched. This CDR3 has 14 residues. In germline, CDR1 is DFQATT, CDR2 SNEGSKA (reference sequence). CDR3 sequence (DNA): TGCAGTGCCCCTTCCCGACAGGGTGTTTATGGCTACACCTTC. Encoded protein: CSAPSRQGVYGYTF.

This sequence joins TRBV27 and TRBJ2-3, with 16 bases lining up with TRBD2. After removal of 4 bases from V and 14 bases from J, the junction contained 12 bases not matched to a gene. Per the germline V gene, CDR1 is MNHEY and CDR2 is SMNVEV (reference sequence). The CDR3 is made up of 16 amino acids. The CDR3 here is CASSSGLAGGGGYAYF. The CDR3, as DNA: TGTGCCAGCAGTTCGGGACTAGCGGGAGGGGGCGGATACGCGTATTTT.

The chain recombines TRBV12-3 or TRBV12-4 with TRBJ2-1; no clear D gene. The end of the DNA aligns better with TRBJ2-7, so the J call may be wrong. The CDR3 has 16 residues. CDR3 DNA: TGTGCCAGCAGAATAGGGCCCAGTCTCTCCTACAATGAGCAGTACTTC. It is translated as CASRIGPSLSYNEQYF.

This clonotype was picked up a small number of times. The rearrangement links TRBV12-3 or TRBV12-4 to TRBJ2-4; 14 bases match TRBD2. V gave up 6 bases and J gave up 1 base; unmatched junction bases: 8. The CDR3 is 18 amino acids. The CDR3 region is CASSGLAGGLGAKNIQYF. CDR3 nucleotides: TGTGCCAGCAGCGGACTAGCGGGAGGCCTAGGGGCCAAAAACATTCAGTACTTC.

This clonotype was detected a few times. This chain links TRBV29-1 with TRBJ1-2; D uncertain. CDR3 length: 12 amino acids. Trimming left V 4 bases short and J 2 bases short, with 8 bases between. Germline V lookup: CDR1 SQVTM, CDR2 ANQGSEA. The CDR3 nucleotides are TGCAGCGTTGTAGGGCAAAACTATGGCTACACCTTC. Amino acids: CSVVGQNYGYTF.

This clonotype was found a few times. The chain joins TRBV12-3 or TRBV12-4 to TRBJ2-1, with D possibly TRBD2 on 5 matching bases. The CDR3 runs 13 residues. V gave up 5 bases and J gave up 6 bases, with 11 bases separating them. In DNA, the CDR3 is TGTGCCAGCAGTCCCGGGGTTTCCAATGAGCAGTTCTTC. It is translated as CASSPGVSNEQFF.

The rearrangement uses TRBV28 and TRBJ1-1, with a tentative D call TRBD1 (6 bases). V gave up 11 bases and J gave up 0 bases, with 19 bases separating them. CDR3 length equals 15 residues. CDR1 is MDHEN and CDR2 is SYDVKM in the germline V gene. CDR3 sequence reads: CASRGIPLMNTEAFF. Written as DNA, the CDR3 is TGTGCCTCGAGGGGGATACCCTTAATGAACACTGAAGCTTTCTTT. Looking up the rest from reference TRBV28 and TRBJ1-1 gives the full variable domain: DVKVTQSSRYLVKRTGEKVFLECVQDMDHENMFWYRQDPGLGLRLIYFSYDVKMKEKGDIPEGYSVSREKKERFSLILESASTNQTSMYLCASRGIPLMNTEAFFGQGTRLTVV.

The rearrangement uses TRBV20-1 and TRBJ2-1, with 12 bases lining up with TRBD2. The J segment lost 11 bases and the V segment lost 2 bases, leaving 1 base of the junction unmatched. This CDR3 has 12 residues. Germline loops: CDR1 DFQATT, CDR2 SNEGSKA (reference sequence). Written as DNA, the CDR3 is TGCAGTGCTAGACTAGCGGGAGGGCAGCAGTTCTTC. Amino acid sequence: CSARLAGGQQFF.

The rearrangement links TRBV6-1 to TRBJ2-7; the D is unclear. Trimming cost V 2 bases and J 4 bases, with 6 bases left between them. CDR3 length: 12 residues. Germline CDR1 and CDR2: MNHNS and SASEGT. CDR3 amino acids: CASSEFVYEQYF. For the CDR3, the DNA is TGTGCCAGCAGTGAATTTGTATACGAGCAGTACTTC.

The sample holds a few counts of this clonotype. The V and J genes are TRBV12-3 or TRBV12-4 and TRBJ2-4; 15 bases fit TRBD2. The trim removed 7 bases at V and 3 bases at J, leaving 10 bases unmatched. CDR3 length: 18 amino acids. CDR3 nucleotides: TGTGCCAGCACCTCCCGGACTAGCGGGAGGGGGGGCAAAAACATTCAGTACTTC. Its protein is CASTSRTSGRGGKNIQYF.

In this sample, this clonotype turned up a few times. The V and J genes are TRBV6-2 or TRBV6-3 and TRBJ2-2, with 10 bases aligning to TRBD2. CDR3 length: 16 residues. V was clipped by 2 bases and J by 3 bases; unmatched bases: 3. CDR1 and CDR2 (germline): MNHEY, SVGEGT. CDR3 in amino acids: CASSYPGTSDTGELFF. The CDR3 coding sequence is TGTGCCAGCAGTTACCCGGGGACTAGCGACACCGGGGAGCTGTTTTTT.

The chain is built from TRBV12-3 or TRBV12-4 and TRBJ1-2; TRBD1 aligns across 8 bases. V gave up 5 bases and J gave up 8 bases; unmatched junction bases: 7. This CDR3 has 13 residues. CDR3: CASSTQDREGYTF. In DNA form, the CDR3 reads TGTGCCAGCAGTACCCAGGACAGGGAAGGCTACACCTTC.

The sample holds a few counts of this clonotype. In DNA form, the CDR3 reads TGTGCCAGCAGCCAAGGGGCGGGAGACCAAGAGACCCAGTACTTC. Translated, it gives CASSQGAGDQETQYF. V usage is TRBV3-1 and J usage is TRBJ2-5, with TRBD2 matching 7 bases. Germline loops: CDR1 LGHDT, CDR2 YNNKEL (reference sequence). J lost 0 bases, V lost 1 base, and 2 bases had no gene match. This CDR3 has 15 residues.

The rearrangement joins TRBV14 to TRBJ2-6, with 9 bases fitting TRBD1. CDR1 and CDR2 from the germline V gene are SGHDN and FVKESK. The CDR3 spans 19 residues. Losses at the gene ends were 3 bases for V and 5 bases for J; bases not matched to a gene: 14. Here the CDR3 DNA reads TGTGCCAGCAGCCAGACCGGGACAGGGAGGAGGCTCTGGGCCAACGTCCTGACTTTC. Translated, it gives CASSQTGTGRRLWANVLTF. Full variable domain (remainder filled in from reference TRBV14 and TRBJ2-6): EAGVTQFPSHSVIEKGQTVTLRCDPISGHDNLYWYRRVMGKEIKFLLHFVKESKQDESGMPNNRFLAERTGGTYSTLKVQPAELEDSGVYFCASSQTGTGRRLWANVLTFGAGSRLTVL.

This rearrangement joins TRBV7-9 to TRBJ1-6; tentatively, D is TRBD1 (5 bases). The V gene lost 3 bases and the J gene lost 7 bases, with 10 bases spanning the gap. Germline lookup yields CDR1 SEHNR and CDR2 FQNEAQ (reference sequence). CDR3 length equals 14 residues. CDR3 amino acids: CASSFPGGNSPLHF. DNA of the CDR3: TGTGCCAGCAGCTTCCCGGGGGGAAATTCACCCCTCCACTTT.

There are many counts of this clonotype. This sequence joins TRBV4-1 and TRBJ2-3; a possible D gene is TRBD1 (5 bases). The ends were cut back, 1 base at V and 5 bases at J, with 7 bases in the middle. The germline gives CDR1 MGHRA, CDR2 YSYEKL. CDR3 size: 13 residues. CDR3: CASSQGQGDTQYF. Here the CDR3 DNA reads TGCGCCAGCAGCCAAGGTCAGGGAGATACGCAGTATTTT.

The genes are TRBV28 and TRBJ2-1, with D possibly matching TRBD2 (7 bases). There are 14 residues in the CDR3. V was shortened by 6 bases and J by 7 bases, with 16 bases between the two germline ends. The germline gives CDR1 MDHEN, CDR2 SYDVKM. This chain's CDR3 is CASRGGGEANEQFF. CDR3 nucleotides: TGTGCCAGCAGGGGAGGGGGAGAGGCTAATGAGCAGTTCTTC.

This clonotype was recorded once. This chain uses TRBV6-1 with TRBJ1-1, with unresolved D. V shed 2 bases and J shed 2 bases, with 18 bases lying between them. Germline V CDR1 and CDR2: MNHNS, SASEGT. CDR3 length equals 17 residues. CDR3 amino acids: CASSEMDRRPINTEAFF. The CDR3 DNA is TGTGCCAGCAGTGAAATGGATCGGCGCCCGATTAACACTGAAGCTTTCTTT.

The V call is TRBV7-2, the J call TRBJ2-2; 15 bases fit TRBD2. Germline CDR1 reads SGHTA; CDR2 reads FQGNSA. The CDR3 runs to 17 residues. V lost 4 bases to trimming and J lost 4 bases; unmatched junction nucleotides: 4. In nucleotides, the CDR3 is TGTGCCAGCAGCTCCGGGACTAGCGGGAGGCGCACCGGGGAGCTGTTTTTT. This encodes CASSSGTSGRRTGELFF.

This clonotype was seen only a few times. A read error may explain this, as a much larger clone is one base away. J is TRBJ2-7 and V is TRBV15, with D hard to call. Germline CDR1 is LNHNV and CDR2 is YYDKDF (reference sequence). Trimming left V 8 bases short and J 7 bases short, with 18 bases between. The CDR3 contains 13 residues. DNA of the CDR3: TGTGCCACCGCAGATATCGGTTACAATGAGCAGTACTTC. It specifies CATADIGYNEQYF. The entire variable domain, with the rest obtained from reference TRBV15 and TRBJ2-7, is as follows: DAMVIQNPRYQVTQFGKPVTLSCSQTLNHNVMYWYQQKSSQAPKLLFHYYDKDFNNEADTPDNFQSRRPNTSFCFLDIRSPGLGDTAMYLCATADIGYNEQYFGPGTRLTVT.

To note about this clonotype: With a much larger clone just one base away, this may be a read error. The V call is TRBV20-1, the J call TRBJ2-1, with D possibly TRBD2 on 5 matching bases. Germline V gives CDR1 DFQATT, CDR2 SNEGSKA (reference sequence). Trimming left V 3 bases short and J 10 bases short, with 10 bases between. This CDR3 has 11 residues. The CDR3 loop reads CSARASKEQFF. CDR3 nucleotides: TGCAGTGCTAGGGCTAGCAAAGAGCAGTTCTTC.

V usage is TRBV9 and J usage is TRBJ2-5; 12 positions agree with TRBD1. After removal of 4 bases from V and 13 bases from J, the junction contained 14 bases not matched to a gene. The CDR3 is made up of 15 amino acids. Germline V CDR1 and CDR2: SGDLS, YYNGEE. The CDR3 DNA reads TGTGCCAGCAGCCCCAGAGGGGGACAGGGGGCGCCGCGGTACTTC. Residues: CASSPRGGQGAPRYF.

The chain employs TRBV20-1 and TRBJ2-5, with 11 nucleotides matching TRBD1. The CDR3 spans 15 residues. V trimming: 6 bases; J trimming: 4 bases; junction bases outside the gene matches: 10. From germline, CDR1 is DFQATT and CDR2 SNEGSKA (reference sequence). CDR3 nucleotides: TGCAGTGCCCGAGGGACAGGGGGGTTGAGAGAGACCCAGTACTTC. As protein: CSARGTGGLRETQYF.